The 14 T cell receptor beta chains below all came from one sample that was sequenced in a study of CD8 T cells in ankylosing spondylitis. These TCRs' antigens remain unknown. Study outcomes and limitations: It appeared that ankylosing spondylitis blood was characterized by a TCR beta motif of roughly 8 highly homologous variants.

TCRdb analysed the 5' RACE reads with MiXCR anew, one entry per CDR3 protein. The sample has a few hundred thousand distinct CDR3 sequences, around 7.9% seen once. The sample taken for sequencing was blood, either unsorted or a sorted T cell fraction (not recorded which). These receptors all come from a male donor with ankylosing spondylitis.

The sample holds a few counts of this clonotype. V is TRBV28 and J is TRBJ1-6, with 7 positions matching TRBD1. This CDR3 has 18 residues. After removal of 3 bases from V and 4 bases from J, the junction contained 12 bases not matched to a gene. Germline assignment: CDR1 MDHEN and CDR2 SYDVKM. The CDR3 loop is CASSLSSGRGVYNSPLHF. The CDR3 DNA reads as TGTGCCAGCAGTTTGAGTTCTGGCAGGGGGGTGTATAATTCACCCCTCCACTTT.

This clonotype was seen repeatedly, ten times or more. This chain joins TRBV24-1 and TRBJ1-5; 9 bases are shared with TRBD1. The CDR3 is made up of 17 amino acids. The germline V gene has CDR1 KGHDR and CDR2 SFDVKD. With V trimmed by 4 bases and J by 1 base, 7 bases remained unmatched. CDR3 DNA sequence: TGTGCCACCAGTGAACATAGACAGGGGGGCAGCAATCAGCCCCAGCATTTT. The encoded protein is CATSEHRQGGSNQPQHF.

This clonotype was recorded many times. The chain recombines TRBV6-5 with TRBJ1-3; D is undetermined. The CDR3 length is 14 residues. Trimming shortened V by 6 bases and J by 0 bases, and 9 bases separated the two germline ends. The germline V gene has CDR1 MNHEY and CDR2 SVGAGI. CDR3: CASRYSSSGNTIYF. CDR3 nucleotide sequence: TGTGCCAGCAGGTACAGCTCCTCTGGAAACACCATATATTTT.

At least ten counts were recorded for this clonotype. This chain uses TRBV27 with TRBJ2-1; D is perhaps TRBD2 (6 bases). The CDR3 length is 12 residues. The V and J ends lost 2 bases and 9 bases respectively, with 8 bases between them. Looked up from germline, CDR1 is MNHEY and CDR2 is SMNVEV (reference sequence). CDR3 region: CASSLEAGEQFF. CDR3 bases: TGTGCCAGCAGTTTAGAAGCGGGTGAGCAGTTCTTC.

This clonotype was detected many times. The rearrangement uses TRBV6-2 or TRBV6-3 and TRBJ1-2; 7 positions match TRBD1. The CDR3 is 12 amino acids. With 6 bases clipped from V and 3 bases from J, the junction kept 1 base outside the gene matches. Germline values: CDR1 MNHEY, CDR2 SVGEGT. The CDR3 DNA follows: TGTGCCAGCAGAGGACAGGACTATGGCTACACCTTC. Encoded protein: CASRGQDYGYTF.

This clonotype came up many times. The chain has TRBV10-3 and TRBJ2-7; a possible D gene is TRBD2 (6 bases). Germline-derived CDR1 and CDR2 are ENHRY and SYGVKD. The CDR3 runs 16 residues. Deletions cut 2 bases from V and 0 bases from J, with 14 bases between. The CDR3 DNA is TGTGCCATCAGTGAGGGGGGACTGGGGGGCTCCTACGAGCAGTACTTC. Its protein product is CAISEGGLGGSYEQYF.

The rearrangement links TRBV3-1 to TRBJ2-2, with D tentatively TRBD2 (6 bases). Germline assignment: CDR1 LGHDT and CDR2 YNNKEL (reference sequence). This CDR3 has 16 residues. Trimming left V 3 bases short and J 5 bases short, with 16 bases between. CDR3 protein: CASSHRKDGGTGELFF. The CDR3 bases are TGTGCCAGCAGCCACCGGAAGGACGGAGGGACCGGGGAGCTGTTTTTT.

This clonotype came up many times. The V call is TRBV6-2 or TRBV6-3, the J call TRBJ2-7; D perhaps matches TRBD2 (6 bases). The germline V gene has CDR1 MNHEY and CDR2 SVGEGT. This CDR3 region has 15 residues. Trimming cost V 0 bases and J 0 bases, with 9 bases left between them. The CDR3 sequence: CASSYSTGGSYEQYF. The CDR3 DNA follows: TGTGCCAGCAGTTACTCCACCGGGGGCTCCTACGAGCAGTACTTC.

This clonotype was counted many times. This chain uses TRBV11-2 with TRBJ2-1, with D maybe TRBD2 (6 bases). This CDR3 comprises 16 residues. Deletions cut 1 base from V and 0 bases from J, with 10 bases between. Germline V gene data show CDR1 as SGHAT and CDR2 as FQNNGV. CDR3 loop: CASSLGWGGSYNEQFF. For the CDR3, the DNA is TGTGCCAGCAGCTTAGGGTGGGGAGGCTCCTACAATGAGCAGTTCTTC.

This clonotype was recorded a few times. The chain joins TRBV4-3 to TRBJ2-7; perhaps TRBD2 as D (6 bases). Germline CDR1 LGHNA, CDR2 YSLEER. The CDR3 is 15 amino acids. V was cut by 1 base and J by 0 bases, with 10 bases left in between. The CDR3 region is CASSQGLGSSYEQYF. Written as DNA, the CDR3 is TGCGCCAGCAGCCAAGGACTAGGCAGCTCCTACGAGCAGTACTTC.

This clonotype was seen at least ten times. The V gene is TRBV6-1, the J gene TRBJ1-6, with D tentatively TRBD1 (5 bases). The germline V gene encodes CDR1 MNHNS and CDR2 SASEGT. The CDR3 length is 14 residues. V was cut by 7 bases and J by 7 bases, with 14 bases left in between. The CDR3 nucleotides are TGTGCCAGCACCAAGCGACAGATGAATTCACCCCTCCACTTT. Translated, it gives CASTKRQMNSPLHF.

The rearrangement uses TRBV4-1 and TRBJ1-2; D possibly corresponds to TRBD1 (5 bases). This CDR3 spans 16 amino acids. Per germline, CDR1 MGHRA and CDR2 YSYEKL. Trimming took off 0 bases at V and 3 bases at J, with 14 bases between the two ends. CDR3: CASSQDSRQRYYGYTF. In DNA, the CDR3 is TGCGCCAGCAGCCAAGATTCGCGACAGAGGTACTATGGCTACACCTTC.

This clonotype was seen more than once but under ten times. The chain carries TRBV7-6 and TRBJ2-1, with D possibly matching TRBD2 (6 bases). V lost 1 base and J lost 9, with 7 bases in between. Per germline, CDR1 SGHVS and CDR2 FNYEAQ. The CDR3 covers 12 residues. The CDR3 region is CASSLDGGEQFF. The CDR3 DNA sequence: TGTGCCAGCAGCTTAGACGGGGGTGAGCAGTTCTTC.

V is TRBV19 and J is TRBJ2-1; a weak D match, TRBD1 (5 bases). Looked up from germline, CDR1 is LNHDA and CDR2 is SQIVND (reference sequence). The CDR3 sequence is 15 residues long. V lost 0 bases and J lost 10, with 16 bases in between. CDR3 amino acids: CASSIDTSGFGEQFF. The CDR3 DNA sequence: TGTGCCAGTAGTATAGATACGTCAGGGTTCGGGGAGCAGTTCTTC.